The sequence of this T cell receptor beta chain was determined in a study of shared clonotypes between healthy human individuals. The overall study: CD4 naive and memory got three plates each, CD8 naive two, CD8 memory one.

The protocol was immunoSEQ multiplex PCR, while the TCRdb copy is restricted to in-frame clones and leaves out a portion. The sample lists around 1.5 million clones, nearly 99% occurring once. There are 14 residues in the CDR3. V lost 6 bases and J lost 0, with 11 bases in between. Germline V gives CDR1 KGHSH, CDR2 LQKENI. The CD4+ fraction was divided into a CD45RA+ naive subset and a CD45RA-negative memory subset. V gene TRBV18 combines with J gene TRBJ1-2; TRBD1 might be the D (6 bases). The sequencing sample was made of naive CD4+ T cells sorted from blood. The sample's subset: CD45RA+ positively selected. The clonotype was recovered from a man aged 30 to 39 in good health. The chain's CDR3 is CASSETGPNYGYTF. The CDR3 DNA is TGTGCCAGCTCGGAGACAGGACCTAACTATGGCTACACCTTC.